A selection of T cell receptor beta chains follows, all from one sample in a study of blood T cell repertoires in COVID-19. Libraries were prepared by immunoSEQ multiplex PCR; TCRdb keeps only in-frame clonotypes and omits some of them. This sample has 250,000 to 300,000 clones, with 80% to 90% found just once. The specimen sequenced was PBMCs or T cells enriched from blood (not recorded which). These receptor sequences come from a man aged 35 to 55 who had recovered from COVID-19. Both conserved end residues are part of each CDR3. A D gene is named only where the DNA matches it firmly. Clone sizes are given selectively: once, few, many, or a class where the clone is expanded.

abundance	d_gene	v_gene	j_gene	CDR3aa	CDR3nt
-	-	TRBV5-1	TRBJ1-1	CASSQRTEGNTEAFF	TGCGCCAGCAGCCAGCGGACCGAGGGGAACACTGAAGCTTTCTTT
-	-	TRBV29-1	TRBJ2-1	CSGCVEAYNEQFF	TGCAGCGGTTGTGTGGAGGCTTACAATGAGCAGTTCTTC
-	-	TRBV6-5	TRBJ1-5	CASSAWTDNQPQHF	TGTGCCAGCAGCGCATGGACAGACAATCAGCCCCAGCATTTT
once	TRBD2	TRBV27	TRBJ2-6	CASSVLLAGVAGANVLTF	TGTGCCAGCAGTGTACTACTAGCGGGGGTGGCTGGGGCCAACGTCCTGACTTTC
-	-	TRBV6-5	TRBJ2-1	CASSYSGGEQFF	TGTGCCAGCAGTTACTCCGGGGGTGAGCAGTTCTTC
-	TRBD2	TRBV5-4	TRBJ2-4	CASSHGLAGELAKNIQYF	TGTGCCAGCAGCCATGGACTAGCGGGGGAACTAGCCAAAAACATTCAGTACTTC
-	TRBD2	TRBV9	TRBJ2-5	CASSVGPGLAGGRETQYF	TGTGCCAGCAGCGTAGGTCCGGGACTAGCGGGGGGGCGGGAGACCCAGTACTTC
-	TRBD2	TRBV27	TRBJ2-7	CASSLVRTSGRHEQYF	TGTGCCAGCAGTTTGGTGAGGACTAGCGGGCGCCACGAGCAGTACTTC
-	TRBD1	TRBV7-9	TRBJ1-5	CASSSTGTGSNQPQHF	TGTGCCAGCAGCTCCACCGGGACAGGGAGCAATCAGCCCCAGCATTTT
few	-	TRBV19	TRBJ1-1	CASSPTVFTEAFF	TGTGCCAGTAGCCCAACGGTCTTCACTGAAGCTTTCTTT
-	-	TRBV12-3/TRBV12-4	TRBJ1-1	CASSFGANTEAFF	TGTGCCAGCAGTTTTGGGGCGAACACTGAAGCTTTCTTT
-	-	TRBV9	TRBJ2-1	CASSPVWANEQFF	TGTGCCAGCAGCCCGGTGTGGGCAAATGAGCAGTTCTTC
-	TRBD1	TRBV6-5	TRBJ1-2	CASRGTAQMGYTF	TGTGCCAGCAGGGGGACAGCCCAGATGGGCTACACCTTC
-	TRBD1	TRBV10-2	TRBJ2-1	CASRFTGDGEQFF	TGCGCCAGCAGATTTACAGGGGACGGTGAGCAGTTCTTC
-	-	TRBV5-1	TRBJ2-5	CASSASRQETQYF	TGCGCCAGCAGCGCTAGCCGCCAAGAGACCCAGTACTTC
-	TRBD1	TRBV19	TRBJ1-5	CASSPGQGPRWPQHF	TGTGCCAGTAGTCCTGGACAGGGCCCCCGGTGGCCCCAGCATTTT
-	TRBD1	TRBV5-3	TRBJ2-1	CARSLDNWTGSYNEQFF	TGTGCCAGAAGCTTGGATAACTGGACAGGCTCCTACAATGAGCAGTTCTTC
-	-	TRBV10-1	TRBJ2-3	CASSDIGGRKRDTQYF	TGCGCCAGCAGTGATATTGGGGGCAGAAAAAGGGATACGCAGTATTTT
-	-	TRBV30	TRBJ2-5	CAWRRPGSYFQETQYF	TGTGCCTGGAGGCGACCGGGTAGCTACTTCCAAGAGACCCAGTACTTC
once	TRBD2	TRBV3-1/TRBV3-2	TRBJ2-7	CASSQDSYSIGLAEYEQYF	TGTGCCAGCAGCCAAGATAGTTATAGTATAGGACTAGCGGAATACGAGCAGTACTTC
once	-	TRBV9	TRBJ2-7	CASSVEPIPYEQYF	TGTGCCAGCAGCGTAGAGCCTATACCCTACGAGCAGTACTTC
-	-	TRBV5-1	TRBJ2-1	CASSLYGENNEQFF	TGCGCCAGCAGCTTATACGGGGAGAACAATGAGCAGTTCTTC
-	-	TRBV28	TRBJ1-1	CASSLWGGGMNTEAFF	TGTGCCAGCAGTTTATGGGGGGGTGGGATGAACACTGAAGCTTTCTTT
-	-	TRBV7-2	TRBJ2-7	CASSVTTQGTYEQYF	TGTGCCAGCAGCGTAACTACACAGGGCACCTACGAGCAGTACTTC
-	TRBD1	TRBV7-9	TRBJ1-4	CASSLAGQGGYNEKLFF	TGTGCCAGCAGCTTAGCCGGACAGGGAGGGTATAATGAAAAACTGTTTTTT
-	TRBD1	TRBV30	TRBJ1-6	CAWSQRDSNSPLHF	TGTGCCTGGAGTCAACGGGACAGCAATTCACCCCTCCACTTT
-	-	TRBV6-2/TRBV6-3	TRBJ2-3	CASSYSGGLTDTQYF	TGTGCCAGCAGTTACTCGGGCGGGCTCACAGATACGCAGTATTTT